This T cell receptor beta chain was observed in a study of blood T cell repertoires in COVID-19. On the study more broadly: Whether acute or convalescent, the COVID-19 samples came from the United States, Italy and Spain.

Authors' methods: By means of reference gene primer amplification, nucleated cell counts were estimated. Clones were read by immunoSEQ multiplex PCR, and TCRdb kept only the in-frame ones, dropping some. V, J and clone size derive from that table, while D and trimming were established from the DNA sequence. The sample includes 98,000 or so clones, roughly 82% seen only once; the top ten take more than 20%. Germline assignment: CDR1 SEHNR and CDR2 FQNEAQ (reference sequence). The V and J ends lost 0 bases and 6 bases, in that order; junction bases with no gene match: 9. The CDR3 length is 17 residues.

The rearrangement links TRBV7-9 to TRBJ2-1; TRBD2 matches at 9 bases. The sequence was obtained from a man in his 60s with acute or convalescent COVID-19. Sequenced: peripheral blood. CDR3 sequence (DNA): TGTGCCAGCAGCTTAGCGTGGAGCGGGGGGTGGTTCAATGAGCAGTTCTTC. Protein product: CASSLAWSGGWFNEQFF.